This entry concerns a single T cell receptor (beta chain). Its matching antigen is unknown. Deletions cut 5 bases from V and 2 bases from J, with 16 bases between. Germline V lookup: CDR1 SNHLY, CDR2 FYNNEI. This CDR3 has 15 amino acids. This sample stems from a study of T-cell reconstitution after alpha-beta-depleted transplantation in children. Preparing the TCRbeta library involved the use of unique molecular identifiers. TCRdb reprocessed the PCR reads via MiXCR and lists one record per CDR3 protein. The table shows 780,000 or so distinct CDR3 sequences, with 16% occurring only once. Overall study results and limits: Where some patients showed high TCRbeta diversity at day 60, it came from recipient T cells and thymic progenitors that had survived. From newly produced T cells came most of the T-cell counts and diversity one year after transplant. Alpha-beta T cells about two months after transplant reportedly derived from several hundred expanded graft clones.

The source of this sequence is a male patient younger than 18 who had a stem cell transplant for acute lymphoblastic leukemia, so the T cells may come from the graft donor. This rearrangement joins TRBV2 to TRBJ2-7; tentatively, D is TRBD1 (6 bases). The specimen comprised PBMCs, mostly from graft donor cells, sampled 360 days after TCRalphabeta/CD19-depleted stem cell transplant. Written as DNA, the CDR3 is TGTGCCAGCAGTACAGGGACGGGACGAACCTACGAGCAGTACTTC. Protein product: CASSTGTGRTYEQYF. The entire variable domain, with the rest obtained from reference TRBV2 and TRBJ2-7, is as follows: EPEVTQTPSHQVTQMGQEVILRCVPISNHLYFYWYRQILGQKVEFLVSFYNNEISEKSEIFDDQFSVERPDGSNFTLKIRSTKLEDSAMYFCASSTGTGRTYEQYFGPGTRLTVT.